The source of this T cell receptor (beta chain) is a study of shared T cell receptors in the human thymus. Using immunoSEQ multiplex PCR, the repertoire was profiled, and TCRdb retains in-frame clones only, with some absent. The repertoire holds almost 550,000 clones, with approximately 80% as singletons. The CDR3 length is 13 residues. V lost 11 bases to trimming and J lost 4 bases; unmatched junction nucleotides: 10. Germline V gene data show CDR1 as LNHDA and CDR2 as SQIVND (reference sequence). These data are also associated with another study on human thymus T cells. That study adds: From resections taken during corrective heart surgery, the thymus tissue was obtained. Thymic and blood repertoires appeared to show biased V and J gene usage.

The receptor was isolated from a boy in the first two years of life with a congenital heart defect. The source material was thymocytes. The genes are TRBV19 and TRBJ2-7; TRBD2 aligns across 8 bases. In nucleotides, the CDR3 is TGTGCCTCCAGCGGGGGACAAGATTACGAGCAGTACTTC. This sequence encodes CASSGGQDYEQYF.